This T cell receptor beta chain was recorded in a study of shared clonotypes between healthy human individuals (dated by TCRdb to about 2020). Turning to the overall study: Two women and a few men aged 18 to 49 years were included in the cohort. For each donor, three plates each were used for CD4 naive and CD4 memory, two plates were used for CD8 naive, and one plate was used for CD8 memory. To estimate repertoire size and how much clonotypes are shared between individuals, the study performed deep sequencing of blood TCR repertoires from about 5 healthy adults. To increase sequencing depth and limit assay-specific biases, different laboratories used diverse techniques to prepare libraries and sequence TCR repertoires. Leukapheresis yielded between about 0.94 and 10 billion PBMCs per donor.

Study-wide conclusions, independent of this receptor: The genetic and exposure-history diversity represented was limited by the small number of donors. Naive subsets generally had larger estimated clonotype richness than memory subsets. Sampling was restricted to blood, and TCR repertoires in tissue are likely to differ from TCR repertoires in blood. Even with the large sequencing depth, rarefaction of the sorted-subset datasets indicated that sequencing was incomplete. Compared with non-shared clonotypes, the clonotypes found in all four sorted-subset donors had higher generation probabilities. Across several donors, approximately 4.9% of naive CD4, roughly 3.3% of naive CD8, roughly 2.3% of memory CD4, and around 0.4% of memory CD8 clonotypes were shared. Pairwise subsampling led to the expectation that sequencing depth would affect the degree of clonotype sharing among donors.

Using the deep immunoSEQ assay, multiplex PCR amplified TCR CDR3 regions from genomic DNA. Extracted genomic DNA from each cell subset was distributed evenly across all wells of several immunoSEQ 96-well plates, and each plate was treated as a replicate. For sorted subsets, around 200 ng genomic DNA, equal to about 30,000 T cell genomes, was loaded into each replicate PCR. Purified libraries were measured with a Qubit 3.0 fluorometer, size-checked on a Bioanalyzer 2100, and measured again with the KAPA Library Quantification kit. Every immunoSEQ 96-well plate was sequenced on a dedicated single-read 150-cycle Illumina NextSeq 550 flow cell. The study's processing was this. Because the immunoSEQ output included only junctional sequences and no quality scores, the filtering could not be the same as the filtering used for full-length reads. Sequences were annotated with PyIR, a Python wrapper for IgBLAST v1.9, and V/J genes and CDR3 were assigned using IMGT germline references. Reads with weak V/J assignments (E-value above 1e-6), missing CDR3, stop codons, out-of-frame junctions, or ambiguous translated residues were removed. A V3J clonotype was defined by an identical inferred V gene, J gene, and CDR3 amino acid sequence. To compute the percentage overlap between repertoires, the number of shared unique clonotypes was divided by the size of the smaller repertoire. RTK rarefaction, the Chao1 estimator, and Recon v2.1 estimates of unobserved clonotypes were used to assess repertoire richness. Generation probabilities for all TCRbeta clonotypes obtained by the gDNA method from a handful of donors were computed using OLGA. TCRdb took this table from immuneACCESS and kept in-frame rearrangements with V and J called. Such tables lack part of the clones; where checked against another copy, unresolved V genes explain under half of the gap, and the rest is unexplained. V and J calls and clone size are those listed in that table; D and trimming were worked out from the DNA. Counted in this sample were approximately 2,300,000 clones; about 90% of them appeared once. The ten biggest clones cover 0.3% to 0.45% of the sample.

Donors were healthy HIV-negative adults with no recently reported acute infections or vaccinations. Every donor was a Caucasian adult living in Nashville, Tennessee, USA. CD4+ T cells were enriched through magnetic negative selection, after which naive cells were positively selected on CD45RA and the remaining negative fraction served as the memory subset. After blood collection by leukapheresis, PBMCs were isolated using Ficoll-Histopaque density gradient centrifugation and then cryopreserved in the vapor phase of liquid nitrogen. Analytical flow cytometry was used to check the purity and quantity of every magnetically sorted T cell population. Genomic DNA was isolated from every sorted fraction and measured by UV absorbance on a Nanodrop 2000c. The germline V gene supplies CDR1 MDHEN and CDR2 SYDVKM. V drops 7 bases and J drops 2 bases, leaving 12 bases in between. Including the terminal cysteine and phenylalanine, the CDR3 comprises 13 residues. Kept here is only the CDR3 DNA, which spans 39 bases and is read in frame from base 1.

Regarding this clone: Its antigen is unknown. Base quality data are lacking; no much larger clone is found one base away.

The chain is encoded by TRBV28 joined to TRBJ2-7; the D region possibly corresponds to TRBD2 (5 bases align). The sequence derives from a man between 18 and 29 years old in good health. Some clones in this sample may be carry-over from other donors' samples. Input material: naive CD4+ T cells from PBMCs. Read against the paper, the sample's cell subset or site label means: CD45RA+ positively selected. The CDR3 in this case is CASKRGPTYEQYF. The DNA is TGTGCCAGCAAACGAGGGCCCACCTACGAGCAGTACTTC.